This section outlines one T cell receptor beta chain sequence together with its context. The data were taken from a study of cytomegalovirus exposure and HLA in healthy donors. Per germline, CDR1 MNHEY and CDR2 SVGAGI. CDR3 length: 15 residues. V lost 7 bases and J lost 0, with 13 bases in between. As for the donors, each was a healthy bone marrow donor. PCR was performed using 60 Vbeta and 13 Jbeta primers. TCRdb's copy holds only in-frame clones and misses some; the assay was immunoSEQ multiplex PCR. The sample table sets out about 53,000 clones. This sequence joins TRBV6-5 and TRBJ1-3; possible D gene TRBD1, 5 bases. Sequenced input: PBMCs. The receptor was isolated from a man between 18 and 29 years old in good health and CMV-seropositive. DNA for the CDR3: TGTGCCAGCACCCTCGACAGAGCCTCTGGAAACACCATATATTTT. Encoded protein: CASTLDRASGNTIYF.